The present T cell receptor beta chain was sequenced within a study of T cell responses to AZD1222 COVID-19 vaccine. Study-level results: Seropositive status at baseline applied to only 6 or 7 AZD1222 recipients. The repertoires were collected only after the peak T cell response. Donors, mostly white British, included more females; clonal diversity was possibly underestimated.

Germline-derived CDR1 and CDR2 are MDHEN and SYDVKM. This CDR3 has 12 amino acids. V was clipped by 7 bases and J by 5 bases; unmatched bases: 4. Remarks on this clone: As yet, its antigen is unknown.

The protocol was immunoSEQ multiplex PCR, while the TCRdb copy is restricted to in-frame clones and leaves out a portion. The table includes over 150,000 clones, about 93% detected once. This sample comprised peripheral blood, obtained 28 days after the second dose of the MenACWY control vaccine. The gene calls are TRBV28 and TRBJ1-2, with 7 bases identical to TRBD1. The TCR sequence derives from an adult who received the MenACWY meningococcal vaccine as a control. Here the CDR3 DNA reads TGTGCCAGCACCGGGACAGTATATGGCTACACCTTC. Translating it yields CASTGTVYGYTF.